A selection of T cell receptor beta chains follows, all from one sample in a study of PD-1 blockade in classical Hodgkin lymphoma. Assay used: immunoSEQ multiplex PCR; TCRdb lists only in-frame clones, some missing. Of around 24,000 clones listed, around 67% are singletons. The source material was peripheral blood mononuclear cells (PBMCs), sampled before the second cycle of nivolumab. Receptors originate from a human donor with classical Hodgkin lymphoma. Both conserved end residues are trimmed from each CDR3. Fields, in order: V gene, J gene, CDR3 length, CDR3 protein.

V: TRBV5-4; J: TRBJ2-7; length: 13; CDR3: ASSGPGTGTYEQY
V: TRBV1; J: TRBJ2-1; length: 14; CDR3: TSSQDWWESGNEQF
V: TRBV6-6; J: TRBJ2-2; length: 12; CDR3: ASSYSQNTGELF
V: TRBV6-5; J: TRBJ2-7; length: 12; CDR3: ASSKTGTAYEQY
V: TRBV6-6; J: TRBJ2-2; length: 13; CDR3: ASSYSWGGTGELF
V: TRBV27; J: TRBJ2-1; length: 11; CDR3: ASSLIPGYEQF
V: TRBV7-9; J: TRBJ1-1; length: 11; CDR3: ASRDRGRTEAF
V: TRBV7-2; J: TRBJ1-5; length: 12; CDR3: ASSGRVGNQPQH
V: TRBV9; J: TRBJ2-1; length: 14; CDR3: ASSVEQTLDWNEQF
V: TRBV7-9; J: TRBJ2-7; length: 12; CDR3: ASSLGTSFAEQY
V: TRBV19; J: TRBJ2-2; length: 14; CDR3: ASSSTGTAHTGELF
V: TRBV18; J: TRBJ2-3; length: 11; CDR3: ASSWTVTDTQY
V: TRBV18; J: TRBJ2-7; length: 11; CDR3: ASSPLRGAEQY
V: TRBV30; J: TRBJ2-3; length: 13; CDR3: AWSRDSPSTDTQY
V: TRBV18; J: TRBJ2-1; length: 14; CDR3: ASSRSTGSSYNEQF
V: TRBV28; J: TRBJ2-3; length: 9; CDR3: ASSWGDTQY
V: TRBV30; J: TRBJ2-7; length: 10; CDR3: AWGEGSYEQY
V: TRBV19; J: TRBJ2-1; length: 12; CDR3: ATRPGQGVHEQF
V: TRBV7-2; J: TRBJ2-2; length: 10; CDR3: ASSPVAGELF
V: TRBV11-2; J: TRBJ1-4; length: 14; CDR3: ASSLERSLMGEKLF
V: TRBV6-1; J: TRBJ1-3; length: 13; CDR3: ASNFEGNPGNTIY
V: TRBV4-3; J: TRBJ1-2; length: 11; CDR3: ASSQEWGNGYT
V: TRBV14; J: TRBJ1-1; length: 18; CDR3: ASSQEGDEGWNLKNTEAF
V: TRBV7-2; J: TRBJ1-3; length: 14; CDR3: ASSTNGWGSGNTIY
V: TRBV11-3; J: TRBJ2-3; length: 12; CDR3: ASSLPGPSDTQY
V: TRBV2; J: TRBJ1-2; length: 11; CDR3: ASSGGQAYGYT
V: TRBV5-4; J: TRBJ1-1; length: 13; CDR3: ASSFNGVQRTEAF
V: TRBV28; J: TRBJ2-5; length: 12; CDR3: ASSLAGADETQY
V: TRBV5-1; J: TRBJ2-7; length: 14; CDR3: ASSVGTSGSGYEQY
V: TRBV14; J: TRBJ2-1; length: 14; CDR3: ASSPFRGLRGEEQF
V: TRBV15; J: TRBJ2-5; length: 11; CDR3: ATHRQGQETQY
V: TRBV30; J: TRBJ2-7; length: 12; CDR3: AWMMTGDPYEQY
V: TRBV5-1; J: TRBJ1-2; length: 14; CDR3: ASSPTKGQGNYGYT
V: TRBV7-2; J: TRBJ1-6; length: 13; CDR3: ASSLGGNGNSPLH
V: TRBV7-9; J: TRBJ2-3; length: 11; CDR3: ASSLYRGDTQY
V: TRBV7-2; J: TRBJ2-7; length: 12; CDR3: ASRWDIGDYEQY
V: TRBV19; J: TRBJ1-5; length: 12; CDR3: ASSIVGGPQPQH
V: TRBV10-1; J: TRBJ2-7; length: 12; CDR3: ASSRGAPRGEQY
V: TRBV21-1; J: TRBJ2-1; length: 18; CDR3: ASSKRVGVASQRSYNEQF
V: TRBV28; J: TRBJ2-6; length: 15; CDR3: ASSLGTGGSGANVLT
V: TRBV5-5; J: TRBJ2-5; length: 11; CDR3: ASSPRKEETQY
V: TRBV7-2; J: TRBJ1-2; length: 14; CDR3: ASSPGGQEDNYGYT
V: TRBV9; J: TRBJ2-3; length: 12; CDR3: ASSVSSAGDTQY
V: TRBV4-3; J: TRBJ2-7; length: 16; CDR3: ASSQEMALGQGLYEQY
V: TRBV4-1; J: TRBJ2-3; length: 14; CDR3: ASSQSTSGRQDTQY
V: TRBV11-2; J: TRBJ2-1; length: 15; CDR3: ASSHRLAGDIYNEQF